This T cell receptor (beta chain) was captured in a study of molecular identifiers for immune sequencing clone quantification. TCRdb reanalysed the PCR reads using MiXCR and keeps one entry per CDR3 protein. This sample carries a few hundred thousand distinct CDR3 sequences, roughly a quarter of them seen once, and the ten largest clones take around 0.76%. On this clonotype itself: A read error is possible here, since a much larger clone lies one base away.

CDR3 size: 14 residues. Germline V lookup: CDR1 LGHNA, CDR2 YSLEER. Trimming took 1 base from V and 6 from J, leaving 13 bases between them. Naive CD8 T cells were picked out by sorting for CD8+CD4-CCR7+CD45RA+. V and J are TRBV4-3 and TRBJ2-7; possible D gene TRBD2, 5 bases. The sequenced sample consisted of naive CD8+ T cells from blood, with Jurkat cell RNA spiked in. Subset noted: FACS-sorted CD8+CD4-CCR7+CD45RA+ naive T cells. This receptor was taken from a human donor in good health. Some libraries in this study had Jurkat cell RNA spiked in. The CDR3 nucleotides read TGCGCCAGCAGCCAAGTTGGTCGCGCGGGCGAGCAGTACTTC. The encoded protein is CASSQVGRAGEQYF.